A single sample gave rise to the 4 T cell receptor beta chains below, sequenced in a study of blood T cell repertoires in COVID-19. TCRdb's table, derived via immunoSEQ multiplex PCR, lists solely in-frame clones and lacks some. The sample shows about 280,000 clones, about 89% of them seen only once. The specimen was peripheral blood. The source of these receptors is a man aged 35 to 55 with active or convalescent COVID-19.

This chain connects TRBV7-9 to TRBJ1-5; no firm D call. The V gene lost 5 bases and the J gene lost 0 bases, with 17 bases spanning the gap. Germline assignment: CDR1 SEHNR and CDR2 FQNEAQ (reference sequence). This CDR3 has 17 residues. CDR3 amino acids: CASSPRPGTDSNQPQHF. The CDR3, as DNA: TGTGCCAGCAGCCCCCGGCCAGGTACCGATAGCAATCAGCCCCAGCATTTT.

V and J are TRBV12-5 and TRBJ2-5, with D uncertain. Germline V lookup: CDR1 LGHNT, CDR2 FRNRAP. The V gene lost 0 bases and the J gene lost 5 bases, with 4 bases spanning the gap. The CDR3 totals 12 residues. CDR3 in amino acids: CASGLVTETQYF. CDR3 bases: TGTGCTAGTGGTTTGGTCACTGAGACCCAGTACTTC.

The CDR3 loop reads CASSLRGDFTGELFF. In nucleotides, the CDR3 is TGCGCCAGCAGCTTACGCGGGGACTTCACCGGGGAGCTGTTTTTT. The rearrangement uses TRBV5-1 and TRBJ2-2, with D perhaps TRBD2 (6 bases). The length of the CDR3 is 15 residues. V was trimmed by 2 bases and J by 4 bases, leaving 12 bases between them. The V gene's germline CDR1 is SGHRS and CDR2 YFSETQ.

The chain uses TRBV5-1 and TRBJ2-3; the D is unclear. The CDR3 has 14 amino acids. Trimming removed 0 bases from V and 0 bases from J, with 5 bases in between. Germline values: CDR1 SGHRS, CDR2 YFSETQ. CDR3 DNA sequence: TGCGCCAGCAGCTTGGATGGCAGCACAGATACGCAGTATTTT. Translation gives CASSLDGSTDTQYF.